Shown below are 15 T cell receptor beta chains from a single sample sequenced in a study of CD8+CD57+ T cells in acquired aplastic anemia. Notes on the study in general: Patient CD8+CD57+ cells had less diversity than total CD4+ and CD8+ pools.

TCR beta VDJ combinations and CDR3 sequences were profiled from genomic DNA. TCRdb reprocessed the reads with MiXCR, giving one entry per CDR3 protein. The repertoire holds 16,000 or so distinct CDR3 sequences, with approximately 40% as singletons. For these receptors, no antigen is known. Patients chosen for sequencing had shown CD8+CD57+ cell expansion by flow cytometry. The sequenced sample consisted of CD8+CD57+ T cells sorted from PBMCs. Subset described: bead-enriched CD8+CD57+ effector memory T cells from SAA patients. These receptors were collected from a human donor with aplastic anemia.

At least ten counts were recorded for this clonotype. This chain links TRBV24-1 with TRBJ2-1; the match to TRBD2 covers 9 bases. This CDR3 contains 15 residues. CDR1 is KGHDR, CDR2 SFDVKD, per germline. Trimming took 7 bases from V and 6 from J; bases not matched to a gene: 9. CDR3 sequence: CATSAAGGRTNEQFF. DNA of the CDR3: TGTGCCACCAGCGCAGCGGGGGGACGAACCAATGAGCAGTTCTTC.

V is TRBV5-4 and J is TRBJ1-3; no definite D call. Germline lookup yields CDR1 SGHNT and CDR2 YYREEE (reference sequence). The CDR3 loop spans 14 amino acids. The V and J ends lost 3 bases and 2 bases respectively, with 9 bases between them. CDR3 coding DNA: TGTGCCAGCAGCTCTAGAAGTACTGGAAACACCATATATTTT. This sequence encodes CASSSRSTGNTIYF.

The rearrangement joins TRBV24-1 to TRBJ2-7; perhaps TRBD1 as D (5 bases). The CDR3 runs to 16 residues. In germline, CDR1 is KGHDR, CDR2 SFDVKD. CDR3 bases: TGTGCCACCAGTGATCCGATTCAGGGATCCCCCTACGAGCAGTGCGTC. Its protein is CATSDPIQGSPYEQCV.

The chain recombines TRBV10-3 with TRBJ2-3; 8 positions match TRBD2. The CDR3 totals 18 residues. Germline CDR1 and CDR2: ENHRY and SYGVKD. Trimming at V came to 4 bases and at J to 4 bases, leaving 16 bases not matched to a gene. In DNA form, the CDR3 reads TGTGCCATCAGTGGCCCCAGGGGAGCGGGAGCGAGTGCAGATACGCAGTATTTT. This sequence encodes CAISGPRGAGASADTQYF.

V is TRBV7-2 and J is TRBJ2-1, with 9 bases identical to TRBD2. V was clipped by 0 bases and J by 9 bases; unmatched bases: 9. This CDR3 has 16 amino acids. The germline V gene has CDR1 SGHTA and CDR2 FQGNSA. CDR3 in amino acids: CASSLARSAGGIEQFF. Here the CDR3 DNA reads TGTGCCAGCAGCTTAGCCCGGTCCGCGGGGGGGATTGAGCAGTTCTTC.

This chain joins TRBV20-1 and TRBJ1-1, with D unclear. Trimming removed 3 bases at V and 1 base at J, with 3 bases between. Germline CDR1 DFQATT, CDR2 SNEGSKA (reference sequence). This CDR3 has 11 residues. CDR3 sequence (DNA): TGCAGTGCTAGGCCGAACACTGAAGCTTTCTTT. Amino acid sequence: CSARPNTEAFF.

The chain links TRBV7-7 to TRBJ2-7; 8 positions agree with TRBD1. Germline assignment: CDR1 SSHAT and CDR2 FNYEAQ (reference sequence). V lost 5 bases, J lost 2 bases, and 8 bases stayed unmatched. The length of the CDR3 is 15 residues. CDR3 coding DNA: TGTGCCAGCAGCCCACGGACAGGGTCAACCTACGAGCAGTACTTC. Translating gives CASSPRTGSTYEQYF.

V usage is TRBV6-1 and J usage is TRBJ1-2; D is unresolved. V lost 1 base, J lost 5 bases, and 14 bases lay in between. CDR3 length equals 15 residues. Per the germline V gene, CDR1 is MNHNS and CDR2 is SASEGT. In DNA form, the CDR3 reads TGTGCCAGCAGTGAAGGGGCTGGGCCCGAATATGGCTACACCTTC. Translation: CASSEGAGPEYGYTF.

The gene calls are TRBV20-1 and TRBJ1-6, with D tentatively TRBD1 (5 bases). The CDR3 consists of 16 residues. Trimming took 2 bases from V and 1 from J, leaving 12 bases between them. Germline V gene sequence: CDR1 DFQATT, CDR2 SNEGSKA (reference sequence). Here the CDR3 reads CSARFHAGSYNSPLHF. DNA of the CDR3: TGCAGTGCTAGATTTCACGCAGGGTCCTATAATTCACCCCTCCACTTT.

V usage is TRBV29-1 and J usage is TRBJ2-1; no definite D call. Germline loops: CDR1 SQVTM, CDR2 ANQGSEA. V lost 1 base and J 8 bases, leaving 9 bases between the germline ends. The CDR3 runs to 12 residues. The CDR3 loop is CSVEGSVDEQFF. The CDR3 nucleotides read TGCAGCGTTGAAGGGTCGGTCGATGAGCAGTTCTTC.

The chain carries TRBV29-1 and TRBJ2-7, with TRBD1 matching 8 bases. The V and J ends lost 7 bases and 7 bases, in that order; junction bases with no gene match: 12. The CDR3 runs 13 residues. Germline V gives CDR1 SQVTM, CDR2 ANQGSEA. The CDR3: CSAKGDRGGEQYF. Written as DNA, the CDR3 is TGCAGCGCGAAGGGAGACAGGGGAGGTGAGCAGTACTTC.

This chain joins TRBV5-6 and TRBJ1-4, with TRBD1 identical over 7 bases. V shed 7 bases and J 6 bases; nucleotides not matched to a gene: 12. The CDR3 runs to 15 residues. Germline V lookup: CDR1 SGHDT, CDR2 YYEEEE. The CDR3 nucleotides are TGTGCCAGCGGCTACTATGACAGGGTTTATGAAAAACTGTTTTTT. As protein: CASGYYDRVYEKLFF.

For this clonotype: One junction end disagrees with the germline gene, perhaps due to a read error. The V gene is TRBV29-1, the J gene TRBJ1-1; D is undetermined. The CDR3 sequence is 11 residues long. The germline CDR1 and CDR2 sequences are SQVTM and ANQGSEA. In DNA form, the CDR3 reads TGCAGCGTTGAAGACAACAGTGAAGCTTTCTTT. It translates to CSVEDNSEAFF.

This clonotype was counted only a few times. This chain joins TRBV2 and TRBJ1-5; D not resolved. The ends were cut back, 6 bases at V and 2 bases at J, with 11 bases in the middle. This CDR3 spans 14 amino acids. Germline values: CDR1 SNHLY, CDR2 FYNNEI. In nucleotides, the CDR3 is TGTGCCAGCAGCGGCCGGGTAGGCAATCAGCCCCAGCATTTT. Protein: CASSGRVGNQPQHF.

This clonotype was found many times. The chain is built from TRBV10-3 and TRBJ2-7; D gene unclear. V was trimmed by 6 bases and J by 6 bases, leaving 9 bases between them. The germline V gene has CDR1 ENHRY and CDR2 SYGVKD. This CDR3 contains 11 residues. CDR3: CAIRSGLEQYF. The CDR3 DNA sequence: TGTGCCATCAGGAGTGGGCTCGAGCAGTACTTC.